This entry is about one T cell receptor beta chain. V was trimmed by 0 bases and J by 1 base, leaving 10 bases between them. Germline V CDR1 and CDR2: LNHDA, SQIVND (reference sequence). The CDR3 is made up of 16 amino acids. Assay used: immunoSEQ multiplex PCR; TCRdb lists only in-frame clones, some missing. Of fewer than 35,000 clones in the sample, approximately 90% were seen once. The entry originates in a study of OX40 agonist ivuxolimab in advanced cancers. Study information: Given to patients was ivuxolimab, an agonistic anti-OX40 (CD134) antibody.

Sequenced here: CD4+ or CD8+ T cells sorted from blood, sampled in a trial of the OX40 agonist ivuxolimab. The clonotype comes from an adult with an advanced solid tumor such as melanoma, head and neck, liver or kidney cancer. This chain links TRBV19 with TRBJ1-5; TRBD1 is a possible D gene (5 bases). This CDR3 reads CASSIDLWGSNQPQHF. The CDR3 nucleotides read TGTGCCAGTAGTATAGATCTATGGGGGAGCAATCAGCCCCAGCATTTT.